The 22 T cell receptor beta chains below all came from one sample that was sequenced in a study of glioma-infiltrating T cells after dendritic cell vaccination. Described time point: after dendritic cell vaccination, including at tumor progression/relapse. Clones were read by immunoSEQ multiplex PCR, and TCRdb kept only the in-frame ones, dropping some. The table records tens of thousands of clones, roughly 84% of them present only once. The sequencing used blood, collected after dendritic cell vaccination. Every receptor here comes from a human donor with glioblastoma.

V usage is TRBV10-2 and J usage is TRBJ1-2; D is perhaps TRBD1 (5 bases). CDR1 and CDR2 (germline): WSHSY, SAAADI. The CDR3 sequence is 15 residues long. V dropped 5 bases and J dropped 0 bases, with 13 bases sitting between them. This CDR3 reads CASSLGRVANYGYTF. CDR3 DNA: TGCGCCAGCAGTCTGGGCAGGGTAGCTAACTATGGCTACACCTTC.

The J gene is TRBJ2-5, the V gene TRBV27, with 9 bases that match TRBD1. In germline, CDR1 is MNHEY, CDR2 SMNVEV (reference sequence). J was trimmed by 4 bases and V by 7 bases; bases with no gene match: 13. The CDR3 is 16 residues long. This CDR3 reads CASMLLGQGGRETQYF. The CDR3 region has the DNA TGTGCCAGCATGCTACTGGGACAGGGAGGGAGAGAGACCCAGTACTTC.

This sequence joins TRBV5-4 and TRBJ1-2; D not certain. This CDR3 comprises 14 residues. V was pared by 4 bases and J by 3 bases, with 13 bases between. The germline gives CDR1 SGHNT, CDR2 YYREEE (reference sequence). The CDR3 region is CASSPVGYDYGYTF. The CDR3 nucleotides are TGTGCCAGCAGCCCCGTCGGTTATGACTATGGCTACACCTTC.

The chain links TRBV9 to TRBJ2-7, with TRBD2 as a possible D gene (6 bases). With 0 bases removed from V and 7 bases from J, the gap between germline ends came to 17 bases. The V gene's germline CDR1 is SGDLS and CDR2 YYNGEE. The CDR3 spans 15 residues. The CDR3 spells CASSVEPGEGLEQYF. The CDR3 nucleotides are TGTGCCAGCAGCGTAGAACCGGGAGAGGGATTAGAGCAGTACTTC. Full variable domain (outside the CDR3, taken from reference TRBV9 and TRBJ2-7): DSGVTQTPKHLITATGQRVTLRCSPRSGDLSVYWYQQSLDQGLQFLIQYYNGEERAKGNILERFSAQQFPDLHSELNLSSLELGDSALYFCASSVEPGEGLEQYFGPGTRLTVT.

The gene calls are TRBV19 and TRBJ1-1, with D possibly matching TRBD1 (6 bases). The CDR3 has 15 residues. V lost 5 bases and J lost 7, with 20 bases in between. CDR1 and CDR2 from the germline V gene are LNHDA and SQIVND (reference sequence). The CDR3 bases are TGTGCCAGTAGTGCTCGCGGACAGCGGGGGGGTGAAGCTTTCTTT. Its translation is CASSARGQRGGEAFF.

This clone has more than one count but fewer than ten. The chain joins TRBV2 to TRBJ1-3, with 8 positions matching TRBD1. This CDR3 is 14 amino acids long. Per germline, CDR1 SNHLY and CDR2 FYNNEI. V was clipped by 6 bases and J by 7 bases; unmatched bases: 8. CDR3 loop: CASRDGTGSNTIYF. The CDR3, as DNA: TGTGCCAGCAGGGATGGGACAGGTAGTAACACCATATATTTT.

The genes are TRBV5-6 and TRBJ1-1; D possibly corresponds to TRBD1 (6 bases). Germline V gene lookup returns CDR1 SGHDT and CDR2 YYEEEE. The CDR3 is 14 amino acids. The ends were cut back, 10 bases at V and 11 bases at J, with 27 bases in the middle. CDR3 DNA: TGTGCCGCTTCCAGGGGTCCCATCGGGGCCTCTGCTTTCTTT. Translation: CAASRGPIGASAFF.

V usage is TRBV7-2 and J usage is TRBJ1-2, with TRBD1 matching 12 bases. V dropped 7 bases and J dropped 8; count of bases not matched to a gene: 8. The CDR3 contains 14 residues. Per the germline V gene, CDR1 is SGHTA and CDR2 is FQGNSA. This chain's CDR3 is CASTGRDRGQGYTF. The CDR3 DNA is TGTGCCAGCACTGGCCGGGACAGGGGGCAAGGCTACACCTTC.

The chain has TRBV18 and TRBJ1-1, with D perhaps TRBD1 (6 bases). In germline, CDR1 is KGHSH, CDR2 LQKENI. V lost 4 bases to trimming and J lost 1 base, with 13 bases between them. CDR3 length: 15 amino acids. The DNA of the CDR3 is TGTGCCAGCTCACGAGGGGGGGGAGGGAACACTGAAGCTTTCTTT. This codes for CASSRGGGGNTEAFF.

The CDR3 nucleotides are TGTGCCAGCAGCGGAGGGGGAATCGAGTACGAGCAGTACTTC. Its translation: CASSGGGIEYEQYF. The chain employs TRBV9 and TRBJ2-7, with D perhaps matching TRBD1 (6 bases). Germline V gives CDR1 SGDLS, CDR2 YYNGEE. Trimming took off 3 bases at V and 4 bases at J, with 14 bases between the two ends. This CDR3 contains 14 residues.

This clone came up once. V usage is TRBV18 and J usage is TRBJ2-7; maybe TRBD1 (5 bases). The CDR3 is 14 residues long. Between the trimmed V and J ends, which lost 3 bases and 4 bases, there was a span of 13 bases. Germline values: CDR1 KGHSH, CDR2 LQKENI. The CDR3 is CASSPGRVTYEQYF. In DNA, the CDR3 is TGTGCCAGCTCACCCGGCAGGGTTACATACGAGCAGTACTTC.

This chain connects TRBV5-4 to TRBJ2-5; TRBD2 matches 12 bases. V lost 4 bases to trimming and J lost 0 bases; unmatched junction nucleotides: 4. From germline, CDR1 is SGHNT and CDR2 YYREEE (reference sequence). The CDR3 is 16 residues long. CDR3 DNA: TGTGCCAGCAGCACCAGACTAGCGGGGGACCAAGAGACCCAGTACTTC. It translates to CASSTRLAGDQETQYF.

This clone was detected only once. The rearrangement links TRBV2 to TRBJ1-2; D is possibly TRBD1 (6 bases). This CDR3 has 15 amino acids. Looked up from germline, CDR1 is SNHLY and CDR2 is FYNNEI. V lost 6 bases to trimming and J lost 7 bases, with 21 bases between them. CDR3 amino acids: CASRVGGVSSSGYTF. In DNA, the CDR3 is TGTGCCAGCAGGGTAGGGGGAGTCTCCTCGAGTGGCTACACCTTC.

The CDR3 spells CASSLLRDYNEQFF. The CDR3 DNA reads TGTGCCAGCAGCTTATTGCGGGACTACAATGAGCAGTTCTTC. V gene TRBV7-2 combines with J gene TRBJ2-1, with D possibly matching TRBD2 (6 bases). From germline, CDR1 is SGHTA and CDR2 FQGNSA. The CDR3 has 14 amino acids. Trimming removed 2 bases from V and 3 bases from J, with 8 bases in between.

The rearrangement joins TRBV7-9 to TRBJ1-5; D might be TRBD1 (6 bases). Deletions cut 6 bases from V and 2 bases from J, with 11 bases between. Germline V lookup: CDR1 SEHNR, CDR2 FQNEAQ (reference sequence). CDR3 length: 14 amino acids. The CDR3 region is CASRAQGGNQPQHF. The DNA for the CDR3 is TGTGCCAGCAGGGCACAGGGCGGCAATCAGCCCCAGCATTTT.

With respect to this clone: At one boundary the junction diverges from the germline segment, which might be a read error. The rearrangement links TRBV10-3 to TRBJ2-7; D may be TRBD2 (6 bases). The CDR3 is 12 amino acids. CDR1 is ENHRY and CDR2 is SYGVKD in the germline V gene. CDR3 DNA: TGCTCCAGCCGGGACTTTCCAATGGAGCAGTACTTC. As protein: CSSRDFPMEQYF.

The V gene is TRBV4-1, the J gene TRBJ2-3, with 13 bases lining up with TRBD2. This CDR3 comprises 21 residues. Per germline, CDR1 MGHRA and CDR2 YSYEKL. The J segment lost 1 base and the V segment lost 0 bases, leaving 13 bases of the junction unmatched. CDR3 amino acids: CASSQDQGRATSGRRTDTQYF. The DNA of the CDR3 is TGCGCCAGCAGCCAAGATCAGGGGAGGGCGACTAGCGGGAGGCGCACAGATACGCAGTATTTT.

V usage is TRBV29-1 and J usage is TRBJ1-2; possibly TRBD1 for D (6 bases). Trimming cost V 5 bases and J 0 bases, with 13 bases left between them. This CDR3 has 14 amino acids. The germline V gene encodes CDR1 SQVTM and CDR2 ANQGSEA. In DNA, the CDR3 is TGCAGCGTTCAGGACAGAACTTCTAACTATGGCTACACCTTC. This translates into CSVQDRTSNYGYTF.

DNA for the CDR3: TGTGCCAGCAGCAAAGGTGCGGAGGAGACCCAGTACTTC. This encodes CASSKGAEETQYF. The V and J genes are TRBV27 and TRBJ2-5; D is undetermined. CDR3 length: 13 residues. Trimming left V 6 bases short and J 5 bases short, with 13 bases between. Germline V gives CDR1 MNHEY, CDR2 SMNVEV (reference sequence).

The chain couples TRBV7-2 to TRBJ1-1; tentative D call: TRBD1 (6 bases). The germline V and J ends were trimmed by 5 bases and 1 base, with 11 bases remaining between them. The CDR3 totals 14 residues. CDR1 is SGHTA and CDR2 is FQGNSA in the germline V gene. The CDR3 protein is CASSRQGSNTEAFF. The CDR3 DNA reads as TGTGCCAGCAGCCGCCAGGGGTCGAACACTGAAGCTTTCTTT.

This clone was seen only once. The V and J genes are TRBV13 and TRBJ1-6; 7 bases are shared with TRBD1. Germline-derived CDR1 and CDR2 are PRHDT and FYEKMQ (reference sequence). V was pared by 5 bases and J by 4 bases, with 8 bases of the junction left unmatched. The CDR3 is made up of 16 amino acids. The CDR3 loop is CASSPEGQQYNSPLHF. CDR3 bases: TGTGCCAGCAGCCCCGAGGGACAGCAGTATAATTCACCCCTCCACTTT.

The V and J genes are TRBV12-5 and TRBJ2-5, with 9 positions matching TRBD2. The CDR3 is made up of 17 amino acids. Trimming removed 2 bases from V and 4 bases from J; junction bases left unmatched: 11. Germline CDR1 and CDR2: LGHNT and FRNRAP. The CDR3 DNA sequence: TGTGCTAGTGGTTTGCCCCTTGGCGGGGGGGCCGGAGAGACCCAGTACTTC. This gives the protein CASGLPLGGGAGETQYF.